The present T cell receptor beta chain was sequenced within a study of blood T cells in healthy people across ages. Study-wide results and limits: The percentage of naive T cells correlated strongly with TCR beta diversity.

A note on this clonotype: Antigen: not known.

No fewer than 7 million PBMCs went into each sample. The total RNA that was extracted per sample amounted to at least 5.5 micrograms. Together with a sample-barcoded 5' primer, a J-beta primer mix was included in a second PCR lasting roughly 7 to 11 cycles. TCRdb analysed the 5' RACE reads with MiXCR anew, one entry per CDR3 protein. The data hold about 580,000 distinct CDR3 sequences, with roughly 48% observed a single time. The sequence derives from a man older than 75 in good health. Sequenced: blood.

In DNA, the CDR3 is TGTGCCAGCAGCTTATTGATCCAGCTCCGGGGAGATACGCAGTATTTT. Translated, it gives CASSLLIQLRGDTQYF. This chain uses TRBV7-9 with TRBJ2-3, with D tentatively TRBD2 (5 bases). This CDR3 comprises 16 residues. Germline CDR1 and CDR2: SEHNR and FQNEAQ (reference sequence). The germline V and J ends were trimmed by 2 bases and 5 bases, with 17 bases remaining between them.